A single sample gave rise to the 21 T cell receptor beta chains below, sequenced in a study of radiation and T cells in renal cell carcinoma. Time point defined: baseline pretreatment blood. Treatment indicated: 15 Gy SBRT to primary tumor, nephrectomy 4 weeks later. This table comes from immunoSEQ multiplex PCR, and its TCRdb copy is limited to in-frame clones, with some not included. The table records about 140,000 clones, over 80% of them present only once. The input for sequencing was blood, taken from a patient whose treatment included radiotherapy and nephrectomy. Every receptor here comes from a woman aged 50 to 65 with renal cell carcinoma.

This clone was observed a handful of times. The chain uses TRBV5-1 and TRBJ1-2; maybe TRBD1 (6 bases). The CDR3 loop spans 15 amino acids. Germline V gene data show CDR1 as SGHRS and CDR2 as YFSETQ. V dropped 2 bases and J dropped 0 bases, with 11 bases sitting between them. The CDR3 sequence is CASSLGDNTNYGYTF. The CDR3 coding sequence is TGCGCCAGCAGCTTAGGGGACAATACTAACTATGGCTACACCTTC.

This clone showed up just a few times. This sequence joins TRBV5-1 and TRBJ2-7, with no clear D. The CDR3 has 14 amino acids. Germline-derived CDR1 and CDR2 are SGHRS and YFSETQ. The V gene lost 3 bases and the J gene lost 6 bases, with 16 bases spanning the gap. CDR3 residues: CASSSVPGSFEQYF. CDR3 nucleotide sequence: TGCGCCAGCAGCTCCGTCCCCGGGTCTTTCGAGCAGTACTTC. The full variable domain, completed using reference TRBV5-1 and TRBJ2-7, is KAGVTQTPRYLIKTRGQQVTLSCSPISGHRSVSWYQQTPGQGLQFLFEYFSETQRNKGNFPGRFSGRQFSNSRSEMNVSTLELGDSALYLCASSSVPGSFEQYFGPGTRLTVT.

The chain carries TRBV5-1 and TRBJ2-7, with TRBD2 identical over 7 bases. The CDR3 covers 15 residues. V gave up 1 base and J gave up 3 bases; unmatched junction bases: 7. CDR1 and CDR2 from the germline V gene are SGHRS and YFSETQ. CDR3 sequence (DNA): TGCGCCAGCAGCTTGCTGCCAGCGGGAAGCTACGAGCAGTACTTC. It codes for CASSLLPAGSYEQYF.

This chain joins TRBV5-4 and TRBJ2-2; no definite D call. This CDR3 has 15 amino acids. Per the germline V gene, CDR1 is SGHNT and CDR2 is YYREEE (reference sequence). The V and J ends lost 3 bases and 4 bases respectively, with 13 bases between them. The CDR3: CASSSPGWGTGELFF. Written as DNA, the CDR3 is TGTGCCAGCAGCTCCCCCGGGTGGGGCACCGGGGAGCTGTTTTTT.

This clone was recorded a few times. The J gene is TRBJ1-5, the V gene TRBV30; D is ambiguous. The CDR3 length is 13 residues. V was trimmed by 3 bases and J by 5 bases, leaving 11 bases between them. The germline V gene encodes CDR1 GTSNPN and CDR2 SVGIG (reference sequence). CDR3 in DNA: TGTGCCTGGAGGCAGGATTTTCATCAGCCCCAGCATTTT. Protein sequence: CAWRQDFHQPQHF.

The chain is built from TRBV6-1 and TRBJ1-5; D remains unclear. This CDR3 has 14 residues. Trimming removed 5 bases at V and 0 bases at J, with 8 bases between. Germline values: CDR1 MNHNS, CDR2 SASEGT. The CDR3 nucleotides are TGTGCCAGCAGTCAGCGAGTTAGCAATCAGCCCCAGCATTTT. It yields the protein CASSQRVSNQPQHF.

The V gene is TRBV6-5, the J gene TRBJ2-7; D may match TRBD1 or TRBD2 (5 bases each). Per the germline V gene, CDR1 is MNHEY and CDR2 is SVGAGI. V was clipped by 0 bases and J by 6 bases, with 15 bases between them. The CDR3 length is 15 residues. The CDR3 here is CASSYSGRWATEQYF. As DNA, the CDR3 is TGTGCCAGCAGTTACTCGGGACGGTGGGCTACCGAGCAGTACTTC.

The chain uses TRBV19 and TRBJ1-2, with D perhaps TRBD1 (5 bases). The CDR3 length is 13 residues. Germline assignment: CDR1 LNHDA and CDR2 SQIVND (reference sequence). V lost 10 bases to trimming and J lost 5 bases, with 17 bases between them. The DNA for the CDR3 is TGTGCCACCCAGGACACTCCGGAGTATGGCTACACCTTC. This sequence encodes CATQDTPEYGYTF.

The CDR3 coding sequence is TGTGCCAGCAGCCAAGATCCGGAGACCGGGGAGCTGTTTTTT. Residues: CASSQDPETGELFF. The chain links TRBV4-2 to TRBJ2-2; D is unresolved. The CDR3 runs to 14 residues. CDR1 is LGHNA, CDR2 YNFKEQ, per germline. Trimming pared 0 bases from V and 5 bases from J, leaving 7 bases between.

This rearrangement joins TRBV9 to TRBJ2-3, with no clear D. Germline values: CDR1 SGDLS, CDR2 YYNGEE. There are 14 residues in the CDR3. V gave up 3 bases and J gave up 4 bases, with 12 bases separating them. CDR3 residues: CASSGAYRADTQYF. The CDR3 bases are TGTGCCAGCAGCGGCGCCTACCGCGCAGATACGCAGTATTTT.

J is TRBJ2-7 and V is TRBV6-4, with D perhaps TRBD2 (6 bases). Germline V gene data show CDR1 as MRHNA and CDR2 as SNTAGT. The V and J ends lost 6 bases and 3 bases respectively, with 12 bases between them. This CDR3 contains 13 residues. CDR3 region: CASSPDGGYEQYF. In DNA, the CDR3 is TGTGCCAGCAGCCCCGACGGGGGCTACGAGCAGTACTTC.

V gene TRBV25-1 combines with J gene TRBJ1-1; no firm D call. The germline gives CDR1 MGHDK, CDR2 SYGVNS. Trimming shortened V by 5 bases and J by 1 base, and 14 bases separated the two germline ends. CDR3 length: 15 residues. CDR3 sequence reads: CASSTPGQENTEAFF. The CDR3 DNA follows: TGTGCCAGCAGTACCCCCGGCCAGGAGAACACTGAAGCTTTCTTT.

The chain carries TRBV10-3 and TRBJ1-1; the match to TRBD1 covers 12 bases. Germline V CDR1 and CDR2: ENHRY, SYGVKD. V lost 8 bases to trimming and J lost 5 bases; unmatched junction nucleotides: 3. The CDR3 is 13 residues long. CDR3 amino acids: CAIEGQGATEAFF. The CDR3 nucleotides read TGTGCCATCGAGGGACAGGGGGCTACTGAAGCTTTCTTT.

This chain joins TRBV6-1 and TRBJ1-5; no clear D. This CDR3 contains 13 residues. With 1 base removed from V and 4 bases from J, the gap between germline ends came to 5 bases. Germline V gives CDR1 MNHNS, CDR2 SASEGT. CDR3 loop: CASSEDRNQPQHF. CDR3 sequence (DNA): TGTGCCAGCAGTGAAGACCGTAATCAGCCCCAGCATTTT.

This rearrangement joins TRBV9 to TRBJ2-3; TRBD2 matches 12 bases. This CDR3 region has 18 residues. The germline CDR1 and CDR2 sequences are SGDLS and YYNGEE. The trim removed 2 bases at V and 3 bases at J, leaving 10 bases unmatched. The CDR3 DNA reads as TGTGCCAGCAGCGTTAGTTCTAGCGGGAGGGCCGGTACAGATACGCAGTATTTT. It yields the protein CASSVSSSGRAGTDTQYF.

The chain has TRBV9 and TRBJ2-2; no firm D call. The CDR3 runs to 13 residues. Between the trimmed V and J ends, which lost 0 bases and 4 bases, there was a span of 4 bases. Germline CDR1 and CDR2: SGDLS and YYNGEE. CDR3 loop: CASSVVGTGELFF. For the CDR3, the DNA is TGTGCCAGCAGCGTAGTAGGCACCGGGGAGCTGTTTTTT.

V and J are TRBV25-1 and TRBJ2-2, with TRBD2 matching over 9 bases. This CDR3 is 13 amino acids long. The germline V gene encodes CDR1 MGHDK and CDR2 SYGVNS. V gave up 5 bases and J gave up 6 bases; unmatched junction bases: 1. Here the CDR3 DNA reads TGTGCCAGCAGTTTAGCGGGAGCCGGGGAGCTGTTTTTT. Residues: CASSLAGAGELFF.

J is TRBJ1-2 and V is TRBV5-4; 8 nucleotides agree with TRBD1. The junction had 9 bases not matched to a gene; V was cut back by 4 bases and J by 7 bases. CDR1 is SGHNT and CDR2 is YYREEE in the germline V gene (reference sequence). The CDR3 length is 14 residues. For the CDR3, the DNA is TGTGCCAGCAGCCCGGACAGGGTGAGAGCTGGCTACACCTTC. It yields the protein CASSPDRVRAGYTF.

This chain's CDR3 is CASSPTPFLGSTDTQYF. CDR3 sequence (DNA): TGTGCCAGCAGCCCCACCCCTTTTCTAGGAAGCACAGATACGCAGTATTTT. V and J are TRBV9 and TRBJ2-3; D not resolved. Germline V CDR1 and CDR2: SGDLS, YYNGEE. V was trimmed by 4 bases and J by 0 bases, leaving 18 bases between them. The CDR3 length is 17 residues. Using reference TRBV9 and TRBJ2-3 for the parts outside the CDR3, the full variable domain is DSGVTQTPKHLITATGQRVTLRCSPRSGDLSVYWYQQSLDQGLQFLIQYYNGEERAKGNILERFSAQQFPDLHSELNLSSLELGDSALYFCASSPTPFLGSTDTQYFGPGTRLTVL.

V and J are TRBV7-2 and TRBJ2-1, with D unresolved. The CDR3 sequence is 15 residues long. With 1 base removed from V and 4 bases from J, the gap between germline ends came to 11 bases. Germline loops: CDR1 SGHTA, CDR2 FQGNSA. CDR3 amino acids: CASSLEQITYNEQFF. CDR3 DNA: TGTGCCAGCAGCTTAGAACAGATAACATACAATGAGCAGTTCTTC.

The V call is TRBV4-2, the J call TRBJ2-1; 7 positions agree with TRBD2. J was trimmed by 8 bases and V by 1 base; bases with no gene match: 5. Germline lookup yields CDR1 LGHNA and CDR2 YNFKEQ. CDR3 length equals 14 residues. This CDR3 reads CASSQGGSRDEQFF. The CDR3 DNA reads as TGTGCCAGCAGCCAAGGCGGGAGTCGCGATGAGCAGTTCTTC.